Below, one TCR beta chain is given with its context. Germline V gene lookup returns CDR1 LGHDT and CDR2 YNNKEL (reference sequence). With 4 bases clipped from V and 5 bases from J, the junction kept 12 bases outside the gene matches. This CDR3 has 17 residues. Sequenced by immunoSEQ multiplex PCR; TCRdb stores in-frame clones only, minus some. The sample lists about 100,000 clones; 86% were seen once. The sample is drawn from a study of T cell responses to AZD1222 COVID-19 vaccine. The specimen was peripheral blood, collected 28 days after the second dose of the MenACWY control vaccine. This TCR derives from an adult who received the MenACWY meningococcal vaccine as a control. The V gene is TRBV3-1 (or the pseudogene TRBV3-2), the J gene TRBJ2-7, with 12 bases matching TRBD2. The CDR3 DNA is TGTGCCAGCAGCCCTTCGTTGCTAGCGGGGGGGATCGACGAGCAGTACTTC. Translation: CASSPSLLAGGIDEQYF.